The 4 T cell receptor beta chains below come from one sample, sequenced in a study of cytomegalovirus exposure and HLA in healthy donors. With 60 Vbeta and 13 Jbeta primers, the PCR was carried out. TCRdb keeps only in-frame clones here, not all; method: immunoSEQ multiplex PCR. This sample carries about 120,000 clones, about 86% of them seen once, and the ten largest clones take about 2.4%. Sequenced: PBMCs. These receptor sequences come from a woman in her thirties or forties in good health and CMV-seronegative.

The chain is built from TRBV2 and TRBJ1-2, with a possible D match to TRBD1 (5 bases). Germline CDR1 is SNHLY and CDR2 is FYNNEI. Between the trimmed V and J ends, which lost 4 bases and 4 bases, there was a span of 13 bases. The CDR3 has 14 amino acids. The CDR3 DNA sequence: TGTGCCAGCAGTGGACAGAGGACAAGCTATGGCTACACCTTC. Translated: CASSGQRTSYGYTF. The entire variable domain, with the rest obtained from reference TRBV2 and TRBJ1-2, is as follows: EPEVTQTPSHQVTQMGQEVILRCVPISNHLYFYWYRQILGQKVEFLVSFYNNEISEKSEIFDDQFSVERPDGSNFTLKIRSTKLEDSAMYFCASSGQRTSYGYTFGSGTRLTVV.

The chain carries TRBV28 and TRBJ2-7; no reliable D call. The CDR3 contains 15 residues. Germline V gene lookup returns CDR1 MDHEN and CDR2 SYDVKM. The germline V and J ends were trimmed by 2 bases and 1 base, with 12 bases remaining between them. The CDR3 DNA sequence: TGTGCCAGCAGTTTACCCCCCCACGGTTCCTACGAGCAGTACTTC. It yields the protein CASSLPPHGSYEQYF.

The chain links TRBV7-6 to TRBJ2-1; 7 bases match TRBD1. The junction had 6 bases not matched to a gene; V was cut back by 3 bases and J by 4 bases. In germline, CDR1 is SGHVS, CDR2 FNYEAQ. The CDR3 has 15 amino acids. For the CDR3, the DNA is TGTGCCAGCAGCTTGGGGACAGACCCTTACAATGAGCAGTTCTTC. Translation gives CASSLGTDPYNEQFF.

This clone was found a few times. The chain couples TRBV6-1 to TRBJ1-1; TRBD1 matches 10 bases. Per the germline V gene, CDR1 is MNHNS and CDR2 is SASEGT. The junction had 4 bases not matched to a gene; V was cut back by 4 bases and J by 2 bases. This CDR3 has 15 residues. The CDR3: CASSGQGAINTEAFF. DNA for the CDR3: TGTGCCAGCAGTGGACAGGGGGCGATAAACACTGAAGCTTTCTTT.